This is a list of T cell receptor beta chains from one sample in a study of CD8+CD57+ T cells in acquired aplastic anemia. From the reads, TCRdb called clonotypes with MiXCR, one entry per CDR3 protein. Of 150,000 to 200,000 distinct CDR3 sequences listed, 40% to 55% are singletons. Sequenced: sorted CD4+, CD8+, or CD8+CD57+ T cells (not recorded which) from PBMCs. These receptors all come from a human donor with aplastic anemia. Both conserved end residues are part of each CDR3. A D gene is named only where the DNA matches it firmly. Size is stated for part of the rows, as once, few or many counts, or as a class when the clone is expanded.

clone_size j_call d_call v_call cdr3_nt cdr3_aa
. TRBJ2-7 . TRBV7-9 TGTGCCAGCAGCCAGGACACCCACGAGCAGTACTTC CASSQDTHEQYF
many TRBJ2-5 TRBD1 TRBV5-1 TGCGCCAGCAGCTTAACAGGGGTGGGCCAAGAGACCCAGTACTTC CASSLTGVGQETQYF
. TRBJ1-2 TRBD1 TRBV19 TGTGCCAGTAGTTACCGGGACAGGGAGGAATGGGACTATGGCTACACCTTC CASSYRDREEWDYGYTF
. TRBJ2-1 TRBD1 TRBV7-9 TGTGCCAGCAGCTTAAAGACAGGGTACGAGCAGTTCTTC CASSLKTGYEQFF
. TRBJ2-6 TRBD2 TRBV10-3 TGTGCCATCTCCGGGACTAGCGTCCTGACTTTC CAISGTSVLTF
. TRBJ1-2 TRBD1 TRBV2 TGTGCCAGCAGTGAATTCGGGACAGTAAACTATGGCTACACCTTC CASSEFGTVNYGYTF
many TRBJ1-2 TRBD1 TRBV7-2 TGTGCCAGCAGCTTAGCTGGTGGTCTAAGGTCGGGACAGGGCGCCTATGGCTACACCTTC CASSLAGGLRSGQGAYGYTF
. TRBJ2-3 . TRBV20-1 TGCAGTGCTAGAAGTCCTGGAGCAGATACGCAGTATTTT CSARSPGADTQYF
many TRBJ1-2 . TRBV4-1 TGCGCCAGCAGCCAAGGACCGGGGCTTAACTATGGCTACACCTTC CASSQGPGLNYGYTF
. TRBJ2-3 . TRBV19 TGTGCCAGTAGTATTGGGGCAGGTACGCAGTATTTT CASSIGAGTQYF
. TRBJ2-7 . TRBV10-3 TGTGCCATCAGTTCCGGGACACATTCTTACGAGCAGTACTTC CAISSGTHSYEQYF
. TRBJ2-7 . TRBV5-6 TGTGCCAGCAGCTGGGATGAGACGGGAAGCTCCTACGAGCAGTACTTC CASSWDETGSSYEQYF
. TRBJ1-1 . TRBV2 TGTGCCAGCAGTGAATGGTCCAATTCCAAAGAAGCTTTCTTT CASSEWSNSKEAFF
many TRBJ2-7 . TRBV4-2 TGTGCCAGCAGCCGAATGGATGCCGGTCACGAGCAGTACTTC CASSRMDAGHEQYF
. TRBJ1-6 . TRBV20-1 TGCAGTGCTAGTCTCGGGGTTGCCTTGCTCGGATCACCCCTCCACTTT CSASLGVALLGSPLHF
many TRBJ1-5 TRBD1 TRBV7-9 TGTGCCAGCAGCTTAGCCTGGGACAGGGAAAATCAGCCCCAGCATTTT CASSLAWDRENQPQHF
few TRBJ1-1 . TRBV7-2 TGTGCCACCCGTTTCGGTGAAGCTTTCTTT CATRFGEAFF
. TRBJ1-1 . TRBV18 TGTGCCAGCTCACCGGGGGTCACTGAAGCTTTCTTT CASSPGVTEAFF